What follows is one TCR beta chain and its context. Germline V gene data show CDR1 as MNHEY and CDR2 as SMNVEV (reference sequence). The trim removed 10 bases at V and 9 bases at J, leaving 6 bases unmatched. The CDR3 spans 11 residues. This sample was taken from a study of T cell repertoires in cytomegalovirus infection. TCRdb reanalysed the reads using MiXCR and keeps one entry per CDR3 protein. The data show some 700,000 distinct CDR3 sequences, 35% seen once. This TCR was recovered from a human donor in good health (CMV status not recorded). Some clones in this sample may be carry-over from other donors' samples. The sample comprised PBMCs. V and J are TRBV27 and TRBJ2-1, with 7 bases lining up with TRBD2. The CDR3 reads CATQSGGEQFF. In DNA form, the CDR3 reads TGTGCCACCCAGTCGGGGGGTGAGCAGTTCTTC.